This T cell receptor (beta chain) was recovered during a study of T-cell reconstitution after alpha-beta-depleted transplantation in children. This CDR3 is built from 14 residues. The V gene lost 2 bases and the J gene lost 3 bases, with 11 bases spanning the gap. Study results and limitations: Several hundred rapidly expanded clones from non-depleted graft cells reportedly supplied alpha-beta T cells about two months post-transplant. Surviving recipient T cells and thymic progenitors produced the high day-60 TCRbeta diversity seen in some patients. Newly made T cells mostly supplied T-cell counts and diversity one year after transplant.

This sample's TCRbeta library carried unique molecular identifier barcodes. TCRdb analysed the PCR reads with MiXCR anew, one entry per CDR3 protein. Among around 190,000 distinct CDR3 sequences listed, about 6.6% were seen once. This clonotype occurred many times. Antigen specificity is unknown. The origin of this receptor is a boy younger than 10 with acute lymphoblastic leukemia, due to receive a stem cell transplant. This sample comprised PBMCs, obtained before TCRalphabeta/CD19-depleted stem cell transplant. V is TRBV12-3 or TRBV12-4 and J is TRBJ2-7; D is undetermined. The CDR3 spells CASSLLSGRYEQYF. CDR3 bases: TGTGCCAGCAGTTTATTATCCGGGCGCTACGAGCAGTACTTC.